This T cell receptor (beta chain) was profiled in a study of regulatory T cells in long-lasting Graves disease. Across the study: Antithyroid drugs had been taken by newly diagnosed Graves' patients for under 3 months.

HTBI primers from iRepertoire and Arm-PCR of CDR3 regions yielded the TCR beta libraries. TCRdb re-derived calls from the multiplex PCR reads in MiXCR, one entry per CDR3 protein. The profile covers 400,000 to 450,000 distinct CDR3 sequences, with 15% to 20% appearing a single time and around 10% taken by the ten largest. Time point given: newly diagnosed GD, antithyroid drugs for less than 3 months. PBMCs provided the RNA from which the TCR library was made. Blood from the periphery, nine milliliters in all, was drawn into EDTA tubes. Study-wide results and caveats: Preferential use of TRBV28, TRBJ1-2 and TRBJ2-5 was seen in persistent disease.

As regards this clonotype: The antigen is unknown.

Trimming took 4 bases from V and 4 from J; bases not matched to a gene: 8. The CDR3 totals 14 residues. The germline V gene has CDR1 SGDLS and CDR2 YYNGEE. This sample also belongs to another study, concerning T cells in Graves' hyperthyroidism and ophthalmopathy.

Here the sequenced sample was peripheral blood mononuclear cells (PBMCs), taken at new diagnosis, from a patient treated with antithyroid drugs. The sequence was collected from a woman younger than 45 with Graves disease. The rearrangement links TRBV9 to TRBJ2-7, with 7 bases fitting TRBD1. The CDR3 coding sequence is TGTGCCAGCAGCCCTACAAACAGGGGATACGAGCAGTACTTC. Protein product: CASSPTNRGYEQYF.